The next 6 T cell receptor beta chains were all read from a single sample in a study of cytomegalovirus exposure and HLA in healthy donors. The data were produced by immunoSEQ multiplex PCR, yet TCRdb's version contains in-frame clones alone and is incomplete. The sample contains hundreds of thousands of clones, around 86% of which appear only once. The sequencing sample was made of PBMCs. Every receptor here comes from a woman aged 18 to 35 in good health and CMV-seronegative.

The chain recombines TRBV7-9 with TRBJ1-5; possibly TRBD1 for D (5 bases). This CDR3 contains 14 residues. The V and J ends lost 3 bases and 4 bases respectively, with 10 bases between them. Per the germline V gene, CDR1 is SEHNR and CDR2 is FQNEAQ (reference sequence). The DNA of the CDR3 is TGTGCCAGCAGCTTTGGGGGGGTTAATCAGCCCCAGCATTTT. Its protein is CASSFGGVNQPQHF.

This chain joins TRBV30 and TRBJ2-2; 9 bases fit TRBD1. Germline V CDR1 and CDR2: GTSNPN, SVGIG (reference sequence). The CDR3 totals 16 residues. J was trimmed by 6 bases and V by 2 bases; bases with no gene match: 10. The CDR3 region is CAWSTGTGSWPGELFF. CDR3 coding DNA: TGTGCCTGGAGTACCGGGACAGGGAGTTGGCCCGGGGAGCTGTTTTTT.

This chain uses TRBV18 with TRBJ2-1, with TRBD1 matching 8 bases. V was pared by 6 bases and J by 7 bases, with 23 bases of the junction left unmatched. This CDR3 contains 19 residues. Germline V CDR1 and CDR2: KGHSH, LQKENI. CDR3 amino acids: CASSSRFTQGALVWNEQFF. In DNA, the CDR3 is TGTGCCAGCTCCTCTCGGTTCACTCAGGGGGCGCTGGTTTGGAATGAGCAGTTCTTC. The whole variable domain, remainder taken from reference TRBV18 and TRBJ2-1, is NAGVMQNPRHLVRRRGQEARLRCSPMKGHSHVYWYRQLPEEGLKFMVYLQKENIIDESGMPKERFSAEFPKEGPSILRIQQVVRGDSAAYFCASSSRFTQGALVWNEQFFGPGTRLTVL.

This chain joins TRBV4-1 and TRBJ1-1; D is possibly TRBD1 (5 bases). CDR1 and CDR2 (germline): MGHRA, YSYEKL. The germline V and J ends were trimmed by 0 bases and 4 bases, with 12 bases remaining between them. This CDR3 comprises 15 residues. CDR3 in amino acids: CASSQDPAGGTEAFF. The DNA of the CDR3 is TGCGCCAGCAGCCAAGATCCGGCCGGGGGCACTGAAGCTTTCTTT.

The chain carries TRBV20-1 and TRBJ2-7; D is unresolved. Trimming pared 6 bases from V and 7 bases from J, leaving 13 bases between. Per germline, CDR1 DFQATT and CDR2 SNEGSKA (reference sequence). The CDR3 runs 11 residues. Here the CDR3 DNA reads TGCAGTGCCTACTCCGAGAGAGAGCAGTACTTC. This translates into CSAYSEREQYF.

For the CDR3, the DNA is TGTGCTTACTCGGGACAGCGCTATGGCTACACCTTC. Protein sequence: CAYSGQRYGYTF. V is TRBV30 and J is TRBJ1-2; the match to TRBD1 covers 7 bases. Germline CDR1 is GTSNPN and CDR2 is SVGIG (reference sequence). The CDR3 loop spans 12 amino acids.